Sequencing of this T cell receptor (beta chain) was carried out in a study of T-cell reconstitution after alpha-beta-depleted transplantation in children. Study-wide points: A year had passed since transplant, and T-cell counts and diversity by then came mostly from newly produced T cells.

As it was prepared, the TCRbeta library received unique molecular identifiers. TCRdb independently ran MiXCR on the PCR reads; one entry per CDR3 protein. Here the sample spans a few hundred thousand distinct CDR3 sequences, roughly 7.8% being singletons. This clonotype turned up a few times. The antigen is undetermined. CDR3 length: 16 residues. The junction had 7 bases not matched to a gene; V was cut back by 3 bases and J by 0 bases. CDR1 is SGHAT and CDR2 is FQNNGV in the germline V gene. The chain couples TRBV11-2 to TRBJ1-1, with 7 bases fitting TRBD1. This sequence originates from a female patient aged 2-15 years who had a stem cell transplant for Fanconi anemia, so the T cells may come from the graft donor. The sample in question was peripheral blood, obtained 360 days after TCRalphabeta/CD19-depleted stem cell transplant. The CDR3 region is CASSLSTGNMNTEAFF. The DNA for the CDR3 is TGTGCCAGCAGCTTGTCGACAGGGAACATGAACACTGAAGCTTTCTTT.